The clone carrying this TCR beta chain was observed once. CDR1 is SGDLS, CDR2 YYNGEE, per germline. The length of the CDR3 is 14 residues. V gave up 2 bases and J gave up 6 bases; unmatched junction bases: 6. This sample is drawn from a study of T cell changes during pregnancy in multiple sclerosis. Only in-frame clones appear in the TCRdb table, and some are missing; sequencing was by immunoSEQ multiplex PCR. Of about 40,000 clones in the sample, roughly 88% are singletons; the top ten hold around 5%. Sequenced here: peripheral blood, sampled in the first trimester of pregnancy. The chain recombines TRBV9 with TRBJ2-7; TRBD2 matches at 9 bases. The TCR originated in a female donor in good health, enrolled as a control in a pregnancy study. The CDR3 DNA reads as TGTGCCAGCAGCGTTAGCGGGAGTTTCGGCGAGCAGTACTTC. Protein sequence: CASSVSGSFGEQYF.